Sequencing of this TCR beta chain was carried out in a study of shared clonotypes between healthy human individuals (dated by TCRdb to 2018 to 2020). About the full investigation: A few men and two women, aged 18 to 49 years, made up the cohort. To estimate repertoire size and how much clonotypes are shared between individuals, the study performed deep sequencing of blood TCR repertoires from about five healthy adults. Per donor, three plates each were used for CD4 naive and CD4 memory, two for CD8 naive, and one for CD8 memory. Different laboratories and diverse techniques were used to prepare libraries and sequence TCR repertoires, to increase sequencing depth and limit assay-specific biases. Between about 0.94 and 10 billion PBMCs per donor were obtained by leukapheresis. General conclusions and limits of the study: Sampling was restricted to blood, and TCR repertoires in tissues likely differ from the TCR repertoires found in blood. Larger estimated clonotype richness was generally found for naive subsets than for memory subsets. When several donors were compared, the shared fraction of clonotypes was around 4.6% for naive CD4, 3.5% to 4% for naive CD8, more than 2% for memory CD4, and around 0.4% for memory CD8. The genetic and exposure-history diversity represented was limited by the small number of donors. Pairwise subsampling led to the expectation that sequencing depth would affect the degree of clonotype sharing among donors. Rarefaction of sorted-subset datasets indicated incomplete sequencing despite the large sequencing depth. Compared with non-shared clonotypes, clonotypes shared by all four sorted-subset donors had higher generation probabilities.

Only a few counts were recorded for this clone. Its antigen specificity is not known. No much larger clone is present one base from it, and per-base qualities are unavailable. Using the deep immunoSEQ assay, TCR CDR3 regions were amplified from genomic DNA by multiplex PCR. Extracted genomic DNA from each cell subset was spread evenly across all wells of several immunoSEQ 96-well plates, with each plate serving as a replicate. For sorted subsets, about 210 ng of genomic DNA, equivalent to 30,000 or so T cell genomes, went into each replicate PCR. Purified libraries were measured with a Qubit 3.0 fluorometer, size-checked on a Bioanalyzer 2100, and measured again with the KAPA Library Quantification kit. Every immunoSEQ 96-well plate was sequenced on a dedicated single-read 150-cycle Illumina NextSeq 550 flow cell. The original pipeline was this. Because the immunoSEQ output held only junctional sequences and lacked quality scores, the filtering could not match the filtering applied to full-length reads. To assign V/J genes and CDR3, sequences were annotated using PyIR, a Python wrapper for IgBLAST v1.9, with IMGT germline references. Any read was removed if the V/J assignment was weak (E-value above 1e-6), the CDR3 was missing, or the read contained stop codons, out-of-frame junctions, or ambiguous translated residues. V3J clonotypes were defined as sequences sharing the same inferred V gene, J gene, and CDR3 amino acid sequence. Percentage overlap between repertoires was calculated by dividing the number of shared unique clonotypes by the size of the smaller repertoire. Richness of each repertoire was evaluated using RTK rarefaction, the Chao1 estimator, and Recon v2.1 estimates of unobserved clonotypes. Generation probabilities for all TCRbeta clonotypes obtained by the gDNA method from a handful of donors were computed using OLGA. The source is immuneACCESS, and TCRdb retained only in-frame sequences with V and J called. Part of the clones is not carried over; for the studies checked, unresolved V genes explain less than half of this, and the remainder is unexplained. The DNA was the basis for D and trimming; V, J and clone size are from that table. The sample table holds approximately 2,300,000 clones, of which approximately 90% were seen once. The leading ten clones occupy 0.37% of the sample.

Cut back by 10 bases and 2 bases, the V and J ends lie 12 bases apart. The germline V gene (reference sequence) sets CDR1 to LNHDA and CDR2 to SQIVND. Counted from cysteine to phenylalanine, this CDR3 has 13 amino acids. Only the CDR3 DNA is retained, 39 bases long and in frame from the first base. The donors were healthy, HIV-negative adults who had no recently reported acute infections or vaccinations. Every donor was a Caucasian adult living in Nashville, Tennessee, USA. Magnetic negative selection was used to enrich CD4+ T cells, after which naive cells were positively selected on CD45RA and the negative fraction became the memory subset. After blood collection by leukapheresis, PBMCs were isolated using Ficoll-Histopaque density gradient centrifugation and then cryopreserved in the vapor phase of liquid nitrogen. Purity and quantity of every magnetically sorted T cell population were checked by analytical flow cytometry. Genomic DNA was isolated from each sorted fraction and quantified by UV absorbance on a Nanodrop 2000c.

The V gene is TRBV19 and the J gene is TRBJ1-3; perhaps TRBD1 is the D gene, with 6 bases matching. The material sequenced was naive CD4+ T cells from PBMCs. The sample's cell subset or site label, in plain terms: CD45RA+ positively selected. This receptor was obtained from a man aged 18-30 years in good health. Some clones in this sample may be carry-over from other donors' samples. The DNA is TGTGCCACCCAGGGGAAAACTGGAAACACCATATATTTT. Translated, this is CATQGKTGNTIYF.